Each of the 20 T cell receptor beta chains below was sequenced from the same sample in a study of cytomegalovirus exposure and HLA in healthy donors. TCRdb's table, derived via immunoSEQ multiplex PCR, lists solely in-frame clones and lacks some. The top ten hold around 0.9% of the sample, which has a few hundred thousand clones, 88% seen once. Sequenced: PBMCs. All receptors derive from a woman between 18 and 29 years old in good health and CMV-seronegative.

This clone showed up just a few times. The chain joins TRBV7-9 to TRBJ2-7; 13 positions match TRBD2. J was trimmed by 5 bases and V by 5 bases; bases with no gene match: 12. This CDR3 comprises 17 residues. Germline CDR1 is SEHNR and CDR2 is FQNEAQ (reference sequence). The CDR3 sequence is CASSRLKGLAGVNEQYF. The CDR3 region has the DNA TGTGCCAGCAGCCGGTTAAAAGGACTAGCGGGAGTTAACGAGCAGTACTTC.

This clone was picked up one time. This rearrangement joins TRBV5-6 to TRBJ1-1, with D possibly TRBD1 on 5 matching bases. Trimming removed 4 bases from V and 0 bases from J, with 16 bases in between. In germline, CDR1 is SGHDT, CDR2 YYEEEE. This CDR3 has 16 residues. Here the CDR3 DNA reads TGTGCCAGCAGCCCCTATTGGACAAACATGAACACTGAAGCTTTCTTT. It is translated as CASSPYWTNMNTEAFF. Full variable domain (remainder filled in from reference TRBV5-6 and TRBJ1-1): DAGVTQSPTHLIKTRGQQVTLRCSPKSGHDTVSWYQQALGQGPQFIFQYYEEEERQRGNFPDRFSGHQFPNYSSELNVNALLLGDSALYLCASSPYWTNMNTEAFFGQGTRLTVV.

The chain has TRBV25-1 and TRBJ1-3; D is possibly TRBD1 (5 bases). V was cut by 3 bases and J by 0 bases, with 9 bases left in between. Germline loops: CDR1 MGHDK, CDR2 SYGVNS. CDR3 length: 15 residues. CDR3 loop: CASSDRANSGNTIYF. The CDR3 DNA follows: TGTGCCAGCAGTGACAGGGCCAACTCTGGAAACACCATATATTTT.

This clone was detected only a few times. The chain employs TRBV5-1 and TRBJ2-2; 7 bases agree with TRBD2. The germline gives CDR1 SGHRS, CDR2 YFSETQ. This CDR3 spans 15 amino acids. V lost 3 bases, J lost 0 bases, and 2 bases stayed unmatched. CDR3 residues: CASSSGLPNTGELFF. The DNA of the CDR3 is TGCGCCAGCAGCTCGGGACTACCGAACACCGGGGAGCTGTTTTTT. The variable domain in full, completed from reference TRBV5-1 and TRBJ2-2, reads KAGVTQTPRYLIKTRGQQVTLSCSPISGHRSVSWYQQTPGQGLQFLFEYFSETQRNKGNFPGRFSGRQFSNSRSEMNVSTLELGDSALYLCASSSGLPNTGELFFGEGSRLTVL.

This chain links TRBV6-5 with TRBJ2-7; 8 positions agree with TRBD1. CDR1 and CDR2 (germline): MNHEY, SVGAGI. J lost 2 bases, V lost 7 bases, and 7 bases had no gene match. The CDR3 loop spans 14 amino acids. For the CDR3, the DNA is TGTGCCAGCATTCCAGGGACAGGAGCCTACGAGCAGTACTTC. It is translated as CASIPGTGAYEQYF.

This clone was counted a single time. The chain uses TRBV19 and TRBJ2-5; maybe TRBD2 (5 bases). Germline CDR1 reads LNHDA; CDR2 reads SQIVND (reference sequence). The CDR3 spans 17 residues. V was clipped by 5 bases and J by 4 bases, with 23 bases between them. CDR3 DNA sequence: TGTGCCAGTAGTCCAAGCGCTGTAAGCGGAGGTGGAGAGACCCAGTACTTC. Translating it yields CASSPSAVSGGGETQYF. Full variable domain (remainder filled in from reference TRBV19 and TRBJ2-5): DGGITQSPKYLFRKEGQNVTLSCEQNLNHDAMYWYRQDPGQGLRLIYYSQIVNDFQKGDIAEGYSVSREKKESFPLTVTSAQKNPTAFYLCASSPSAVSGGGETQYFGPGTRLLVL.

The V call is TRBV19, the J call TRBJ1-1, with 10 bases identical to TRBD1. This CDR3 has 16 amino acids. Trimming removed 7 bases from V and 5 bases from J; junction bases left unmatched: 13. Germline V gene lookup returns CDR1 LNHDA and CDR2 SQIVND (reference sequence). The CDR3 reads CASKPIDRGLGTEAFF. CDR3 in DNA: TGTGCCAGTAAACCGATAGACAGGGGGCTTGGGACTGAAGCTTTCTTT.

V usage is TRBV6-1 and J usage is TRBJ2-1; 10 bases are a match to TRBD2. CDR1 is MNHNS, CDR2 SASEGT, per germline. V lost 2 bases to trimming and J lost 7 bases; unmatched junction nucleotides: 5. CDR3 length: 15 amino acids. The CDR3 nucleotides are TGTGCCAGCAGTGAACTAAGCGGGAGGGGGAATGAGCAGTTCTTC. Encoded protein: CASSELSGRGNEQFF.

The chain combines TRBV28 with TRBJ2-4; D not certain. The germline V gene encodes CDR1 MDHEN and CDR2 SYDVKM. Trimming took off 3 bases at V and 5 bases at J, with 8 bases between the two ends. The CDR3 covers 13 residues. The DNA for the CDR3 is TGTGCCAGCAGTTTTAGTACAGAAAACATTCAGTACTTC. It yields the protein CASSFSTENIQYF.

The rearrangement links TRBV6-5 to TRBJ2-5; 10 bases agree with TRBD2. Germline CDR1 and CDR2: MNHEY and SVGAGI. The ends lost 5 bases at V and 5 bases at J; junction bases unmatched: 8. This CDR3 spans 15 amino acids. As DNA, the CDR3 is TGTGCCAGCAGTGCCCTAGCGGGAGTGTCGGAGACCCAGTACTTC. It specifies CASSALAGVSETQYF.

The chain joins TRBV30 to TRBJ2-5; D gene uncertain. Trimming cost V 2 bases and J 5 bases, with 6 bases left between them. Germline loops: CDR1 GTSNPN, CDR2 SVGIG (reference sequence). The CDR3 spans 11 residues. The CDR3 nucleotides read TGTGCCTGGAGTCCCAGGGAGACCCAGTACTTC. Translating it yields CAWSPRETQYF.

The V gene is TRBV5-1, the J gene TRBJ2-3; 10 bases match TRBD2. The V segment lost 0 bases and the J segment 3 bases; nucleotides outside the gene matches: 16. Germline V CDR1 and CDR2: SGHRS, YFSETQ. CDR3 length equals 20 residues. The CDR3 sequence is CASSLALSGRALLRTDTQYF. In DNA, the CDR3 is TGCGCCAGCAGCTTGGCCTTGAGCGGGAGGGCCCTTTTGAGGACAGATACGCAGTATTTT. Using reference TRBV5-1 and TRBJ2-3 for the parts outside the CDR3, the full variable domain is KAGVTQTPRYLIKTRGQQVTLSCSPISGHRSVSWYQQTPGQGLQFLFEYFSETQRNKGNFPGRFSGRQFSNSRSEMNVSTLELGDSALYLCASSLALSGRALLRTDTQYFGPGTRLTVL.

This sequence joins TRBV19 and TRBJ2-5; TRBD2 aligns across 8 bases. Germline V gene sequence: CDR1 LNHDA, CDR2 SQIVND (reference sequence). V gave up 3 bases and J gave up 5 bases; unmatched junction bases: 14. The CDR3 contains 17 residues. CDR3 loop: CASSILGGAGERETQYF. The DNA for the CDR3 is TGTGCCAGTAGTATTCTCGGAGGAGCGGGAGAGCGGGAGACCCAGTACTTC.

The CDR3 DNA reads TGCGCCAGCAGCCCGGGGCGGCACACCGCTGGGGGCCTAGCCAAAAACATTCAGTACTTC. It specifies CASSPGRHTAGGLAKNIQYF. J is TRBJ2-4 and V is TRBV5-1; perhaps TRBD1 as D (6 bases). There are 20 residues in the CDR3. The germline CDR1 and CDR2 sequences are SGHRS and YFSETQ. The V gene lost 4 bases and the J gene lost 0 bases, with 26 bases spanning the gap.

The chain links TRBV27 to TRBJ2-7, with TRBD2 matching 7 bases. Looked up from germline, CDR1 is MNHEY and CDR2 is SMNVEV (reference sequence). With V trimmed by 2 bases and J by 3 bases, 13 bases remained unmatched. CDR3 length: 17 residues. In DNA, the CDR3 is TGTGCCAGCAGTTTACGCCCCCCGGTGGGCGGGAGCTACGAGCAGTACTTC. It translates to CASSLRPPVGGSYEQYF.

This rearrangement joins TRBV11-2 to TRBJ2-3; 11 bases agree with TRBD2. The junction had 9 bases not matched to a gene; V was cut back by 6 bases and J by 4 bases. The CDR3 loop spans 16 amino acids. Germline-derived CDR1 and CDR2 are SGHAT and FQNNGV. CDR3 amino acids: CASRLTSGTIADTQYF. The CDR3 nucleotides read TGTGCCAGCAGACTGACTAGCGGGACGATTGCAGATACGCAGTATTTT.

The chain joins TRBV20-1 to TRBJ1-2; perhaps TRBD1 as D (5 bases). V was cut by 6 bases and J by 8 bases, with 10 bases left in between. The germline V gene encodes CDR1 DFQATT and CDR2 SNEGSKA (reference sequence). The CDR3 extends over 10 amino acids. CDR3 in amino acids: CSARQRGYTF. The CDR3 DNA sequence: TGCAGTGCGCGACAGAGAGGCTACACCTTC.

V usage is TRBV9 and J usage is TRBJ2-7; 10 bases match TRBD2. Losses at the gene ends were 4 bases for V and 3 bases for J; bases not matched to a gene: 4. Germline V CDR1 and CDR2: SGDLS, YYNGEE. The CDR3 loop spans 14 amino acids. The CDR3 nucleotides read TGTGCCAGCAGCCCAAGGACTAGCGGCTACGAGCAGTACTTC. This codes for CASSPRTSGYEQYF.

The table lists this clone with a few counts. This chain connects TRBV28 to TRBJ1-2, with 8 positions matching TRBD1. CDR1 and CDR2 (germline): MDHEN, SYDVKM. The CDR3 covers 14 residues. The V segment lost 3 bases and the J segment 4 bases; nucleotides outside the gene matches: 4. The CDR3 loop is CASSFGTGAYGYTF. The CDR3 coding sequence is TGTGCCAGCAGTTTTGGGACAGGAGCCTATGGCTACACCTTC.

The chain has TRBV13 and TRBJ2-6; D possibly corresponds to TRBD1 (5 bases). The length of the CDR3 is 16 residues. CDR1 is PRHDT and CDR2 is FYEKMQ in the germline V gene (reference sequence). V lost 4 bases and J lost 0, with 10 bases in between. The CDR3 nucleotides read TGTGCCAGCAGCTGGCAGGGCGGCTCTGGGGCCAACGTCCTGACTTTC. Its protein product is CASSWQGGSGANVLTF.